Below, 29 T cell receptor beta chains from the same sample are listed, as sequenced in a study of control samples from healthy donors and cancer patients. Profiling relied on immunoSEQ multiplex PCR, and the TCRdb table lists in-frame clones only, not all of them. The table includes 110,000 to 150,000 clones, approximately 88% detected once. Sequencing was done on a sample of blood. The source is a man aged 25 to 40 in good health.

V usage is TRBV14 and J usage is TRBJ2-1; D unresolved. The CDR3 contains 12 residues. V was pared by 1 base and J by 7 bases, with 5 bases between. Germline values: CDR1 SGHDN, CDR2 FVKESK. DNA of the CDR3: TGTGCCAGCAGCCAAGTAGGAAATGAGCAGTTCTTC. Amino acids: CASSQVGNEQFF.

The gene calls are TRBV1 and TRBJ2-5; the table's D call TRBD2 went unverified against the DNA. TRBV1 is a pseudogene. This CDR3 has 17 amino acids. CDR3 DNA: TGCACCACCCCAGCCATGAGAGGCGGGAGACGTAAAGAGACCCAGTACTTC. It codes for CTTPAMRGGRRKETQYF.

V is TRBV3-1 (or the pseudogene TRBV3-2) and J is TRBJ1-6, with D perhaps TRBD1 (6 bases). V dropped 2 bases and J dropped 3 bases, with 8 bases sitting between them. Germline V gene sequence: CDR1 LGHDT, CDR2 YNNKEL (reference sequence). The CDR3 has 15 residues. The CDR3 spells CASSQHRVYNSPLHF. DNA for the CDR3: TGTGCCAGCAGCCAACACAGGGTCTATAATTCACCCCTCCACTTT.

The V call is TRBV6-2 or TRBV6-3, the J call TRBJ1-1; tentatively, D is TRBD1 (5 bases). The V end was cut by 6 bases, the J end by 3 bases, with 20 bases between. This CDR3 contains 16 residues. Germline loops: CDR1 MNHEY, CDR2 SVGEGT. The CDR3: CASSPLGVNGDTEAFF. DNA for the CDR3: TGTGCCAGCAGCCCCTTGGGGGTAAATGGGGACACTGAAGCTTTCTTT.

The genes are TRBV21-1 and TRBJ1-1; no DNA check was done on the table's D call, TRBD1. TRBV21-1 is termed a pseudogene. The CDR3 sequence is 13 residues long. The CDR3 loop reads CASSPGVNTEAFF. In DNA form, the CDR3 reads TGTGCCAGCAGCCCAGGGGTGAACACTGAAGCTTTCTTT.

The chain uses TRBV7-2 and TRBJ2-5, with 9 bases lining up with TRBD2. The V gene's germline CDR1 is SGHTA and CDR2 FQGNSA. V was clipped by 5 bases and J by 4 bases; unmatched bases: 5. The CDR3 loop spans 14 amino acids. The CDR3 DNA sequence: TGTGCCAGCAGCCAGACTAGCGGCCCAGAGACCCAGTACTTC. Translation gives CASSQTSGPETQYF.

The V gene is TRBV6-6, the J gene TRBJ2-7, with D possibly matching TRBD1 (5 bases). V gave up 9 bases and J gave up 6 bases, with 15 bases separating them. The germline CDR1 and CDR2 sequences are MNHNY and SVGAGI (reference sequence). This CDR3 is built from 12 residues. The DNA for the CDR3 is TGTGCCAGTACAGAAAATAGGGGCGAGCAGTACTTC. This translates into CASTENRGEQYF.

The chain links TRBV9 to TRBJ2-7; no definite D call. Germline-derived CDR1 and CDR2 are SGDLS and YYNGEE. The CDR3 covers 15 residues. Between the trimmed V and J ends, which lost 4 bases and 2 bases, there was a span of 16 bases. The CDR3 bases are TGTGCCAGCAGCCCTAAAGCAGGAATAGCCTACGAGCAGTACTTC. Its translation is CASSPKAGIAYEQYF. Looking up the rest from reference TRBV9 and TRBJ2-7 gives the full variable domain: DSGVTQTPKHLITATGQRVTLRCSPRSGDLSVYWYQQSLDQGLQFLIQYYNGEERAKGNILERFSAQQFPDLHSELNLSSLELGDSALYFCASSPKAGIAYEQYFGPGTRLTVT.

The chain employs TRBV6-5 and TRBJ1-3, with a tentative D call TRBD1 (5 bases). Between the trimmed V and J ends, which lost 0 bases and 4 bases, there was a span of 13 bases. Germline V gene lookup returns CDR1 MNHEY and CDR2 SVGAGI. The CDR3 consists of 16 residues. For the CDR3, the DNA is TGTGCCAGCAGTTACTCGAGTACGACAGTAGGAAACACCATATATTTT. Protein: CASSYSSTTVGNTIYF.

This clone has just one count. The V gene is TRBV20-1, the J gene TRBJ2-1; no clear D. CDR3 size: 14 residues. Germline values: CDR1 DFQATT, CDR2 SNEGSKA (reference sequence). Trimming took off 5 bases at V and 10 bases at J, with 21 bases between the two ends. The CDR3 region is CSAGVLVRGGEQFF. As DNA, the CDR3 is TGCAGTGCTGGTGTACTGGTAAGAGGTGGGGAGCAGTTCTTC.

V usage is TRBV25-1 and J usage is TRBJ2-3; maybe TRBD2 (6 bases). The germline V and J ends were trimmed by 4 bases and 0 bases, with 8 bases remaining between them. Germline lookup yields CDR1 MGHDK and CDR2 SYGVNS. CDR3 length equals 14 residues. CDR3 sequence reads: CASSGGTSTDTQYF. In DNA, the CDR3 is TGTGCCAGCAGTGGAGGGACTAGCACAGATACGCAGTATTTT.

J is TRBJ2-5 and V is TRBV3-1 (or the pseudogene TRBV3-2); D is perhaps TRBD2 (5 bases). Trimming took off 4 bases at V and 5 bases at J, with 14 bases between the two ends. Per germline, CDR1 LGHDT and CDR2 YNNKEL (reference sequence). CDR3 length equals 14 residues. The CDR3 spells CASSLGLNRETQYF. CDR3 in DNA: TGTGCCAGCAGCCTCGGACTGAATCGGGAGACCCAGTACTTC.

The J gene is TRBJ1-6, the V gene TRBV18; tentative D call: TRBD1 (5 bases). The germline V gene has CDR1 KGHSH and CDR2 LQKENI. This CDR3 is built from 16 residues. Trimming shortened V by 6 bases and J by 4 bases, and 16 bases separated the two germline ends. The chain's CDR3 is CASSPSGNSYNSPLHF. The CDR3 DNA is TGTGCCAGCTCCCCCTCAGGGAACTCGTATAATTCACCCCTCCACTTT. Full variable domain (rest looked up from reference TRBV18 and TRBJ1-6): NAGVMQNPRHLVRRRGQEARLRCSPMKGHSHVYWYRQLPEEGLKFMVYLQKENIIDESGMPKERFSAEFPKEGPSILRIQQVVRGDSAAYFCASSPSGNSYNSPLHFGNGTRLTVT.

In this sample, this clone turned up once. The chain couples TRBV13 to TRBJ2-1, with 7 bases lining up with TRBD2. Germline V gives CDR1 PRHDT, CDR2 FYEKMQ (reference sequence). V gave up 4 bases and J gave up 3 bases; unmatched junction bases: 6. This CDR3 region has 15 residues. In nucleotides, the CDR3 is TGTGCCAGCAGCTCGGGGAGGGTCGGCTACAATGAGCAGTTCTTC. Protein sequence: CASSSGRVGYNEQFF.

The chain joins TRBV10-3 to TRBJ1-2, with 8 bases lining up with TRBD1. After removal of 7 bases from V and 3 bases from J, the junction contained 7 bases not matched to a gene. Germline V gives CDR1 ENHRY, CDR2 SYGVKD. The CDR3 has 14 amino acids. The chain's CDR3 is CAINRDRTDYGYTF. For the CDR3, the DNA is TGTGCCATCAACAGGGACAGGACCGACTATGGCTACACCTTC.

Written as DNA, the CDR3 is TGTGCCAGCAGCCCGTCGGGCAAAAACACTGAAGCTTTCTTT. This sequence encodes CASSPSGKNTEAFF. The chain is built from TRBV7-9 and TRBJ1-1; D unresolved. The CDR3 is 14 amino acids. Germline-derived CDR1 and CDR2 are SEHNR and FQNEAQ (reference sequence). The ends were cut back, 5 bases at V and 2 bases at J, with 12 bases in the middle.

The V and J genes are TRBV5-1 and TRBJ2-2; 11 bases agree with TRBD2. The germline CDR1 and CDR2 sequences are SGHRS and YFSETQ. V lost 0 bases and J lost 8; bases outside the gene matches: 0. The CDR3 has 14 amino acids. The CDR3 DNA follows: TGCGCCAGCAGCTTGGGACTAGCGGGAGGGGAGCTGTTTTTT. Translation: CASSLGLAGGELFF.

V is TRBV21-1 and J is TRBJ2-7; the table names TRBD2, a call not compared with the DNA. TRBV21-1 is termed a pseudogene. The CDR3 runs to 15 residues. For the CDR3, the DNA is TGTGCCAGCAGTTGGTCCCTAGCGGGAGTCTACGAGCAGTACTTC. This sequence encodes CASSWSLAGVYEQYF.

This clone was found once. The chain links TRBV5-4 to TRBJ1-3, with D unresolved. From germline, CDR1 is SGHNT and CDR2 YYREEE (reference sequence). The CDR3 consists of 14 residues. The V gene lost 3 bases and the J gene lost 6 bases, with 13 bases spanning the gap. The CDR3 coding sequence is TGTGCCAGCAGCTCGTTAGACTACGTAAACACCATATATTTT. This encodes CASSSLDYVNTIYF.

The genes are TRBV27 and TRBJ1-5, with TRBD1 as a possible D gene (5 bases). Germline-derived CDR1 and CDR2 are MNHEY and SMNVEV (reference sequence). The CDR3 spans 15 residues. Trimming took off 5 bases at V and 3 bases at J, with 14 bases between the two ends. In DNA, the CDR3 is TGTGCCAGCAGTGACAGACCCCAGAACAATCAGCCCCAGCATTTT. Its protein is CASSDRPQNNQPQHF.

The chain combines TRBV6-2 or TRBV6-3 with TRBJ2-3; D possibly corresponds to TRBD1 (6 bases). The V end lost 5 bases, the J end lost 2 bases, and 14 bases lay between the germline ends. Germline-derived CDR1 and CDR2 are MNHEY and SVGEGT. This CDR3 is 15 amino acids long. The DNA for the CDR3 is TGTGCCAGCAGTCCACCCGGACAGAACACAGATACGCAGTATTTT. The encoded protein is CASSPPGQNTDTQYF.

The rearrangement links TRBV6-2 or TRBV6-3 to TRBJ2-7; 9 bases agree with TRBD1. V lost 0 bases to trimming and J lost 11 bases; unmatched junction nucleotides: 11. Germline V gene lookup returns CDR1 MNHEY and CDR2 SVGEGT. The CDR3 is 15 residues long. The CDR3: CASSYSRGQGVSEYF. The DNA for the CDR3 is TGTGCCAGCAGTTACTCGAGGGGACAGGGTGTGTCGGAGTACTTC.

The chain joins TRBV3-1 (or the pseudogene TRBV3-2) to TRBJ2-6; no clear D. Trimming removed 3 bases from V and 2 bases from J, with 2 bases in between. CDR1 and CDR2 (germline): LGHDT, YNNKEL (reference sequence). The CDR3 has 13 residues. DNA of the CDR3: TGTGCCAGCAGCCAGGCTGGGGCCAACGTCCTGACTTTC. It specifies CASSQAGANVLTF.

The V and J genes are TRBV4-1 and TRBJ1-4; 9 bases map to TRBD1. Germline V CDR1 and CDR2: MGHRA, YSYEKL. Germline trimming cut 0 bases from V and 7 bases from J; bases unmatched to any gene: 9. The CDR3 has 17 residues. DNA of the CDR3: TGCGCCAGCAGCCAAGATGGTTCAGGGACAGGGACTGAAAAACTGTTTTTT. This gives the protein CASSQDGSGTGTEKLFF.

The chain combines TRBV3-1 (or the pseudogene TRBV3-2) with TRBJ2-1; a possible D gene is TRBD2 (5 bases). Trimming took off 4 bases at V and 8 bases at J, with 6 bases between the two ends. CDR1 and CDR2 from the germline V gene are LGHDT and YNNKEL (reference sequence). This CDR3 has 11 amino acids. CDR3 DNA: TGTGCCAGCAGCCTCGGGGATGAGCAGTTCTTC. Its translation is CASSLGDEQFF.

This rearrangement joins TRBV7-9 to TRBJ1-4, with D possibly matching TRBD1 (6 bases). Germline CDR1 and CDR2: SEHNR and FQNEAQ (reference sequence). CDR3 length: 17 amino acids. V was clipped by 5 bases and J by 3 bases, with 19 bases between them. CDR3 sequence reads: CASSPPSGGLANEKLFF. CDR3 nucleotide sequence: TGTGCCAGCAGCCCACCCTCGGGGGGGCTGGCTAATGAAAAACTGTTTTTT.

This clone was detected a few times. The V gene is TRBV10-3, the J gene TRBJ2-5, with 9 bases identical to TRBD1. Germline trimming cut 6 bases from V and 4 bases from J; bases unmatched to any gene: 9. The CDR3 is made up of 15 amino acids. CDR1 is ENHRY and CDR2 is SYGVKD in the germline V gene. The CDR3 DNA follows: TGTGCCATCAGAGACGGACAGGGGAGTATAGAGACCCAGTACTTC. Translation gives CAIRDGQGSIETQYF.

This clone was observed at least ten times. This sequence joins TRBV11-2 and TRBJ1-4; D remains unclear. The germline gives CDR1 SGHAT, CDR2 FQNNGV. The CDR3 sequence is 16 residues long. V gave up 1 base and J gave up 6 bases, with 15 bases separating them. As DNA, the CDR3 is TGTGCCAGCAGCTTAGGAGTCCCGGGTCCCTATGAAAAACTGTTTTTT. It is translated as CASSLGVPGPYEKLFF.

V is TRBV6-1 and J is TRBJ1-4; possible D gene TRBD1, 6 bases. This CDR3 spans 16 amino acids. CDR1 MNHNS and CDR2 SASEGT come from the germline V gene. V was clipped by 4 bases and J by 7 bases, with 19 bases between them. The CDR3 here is CASSGQMGGRGEKLFF. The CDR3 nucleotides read TGTGCCAGCAGTGGCCAAATGGGGGGGCGCGGTGAAAAACTGTTTTTT.